This T cell receptor (beta chain) comes out of a study of T-cell memory formation after mild COVID-19. Points from the study as a whole: Some clones that responded were present in memory (sampled pre-infection), which suggests cross-reactive memory joined.

The CDR3 runs 16 residues. Deletions cut 2 bases from V and 7 bases from J, with 18 bases between. In germline, CDR1 is LGHNA, CDR2 YNFKEQ. 5'RACE with constant-segment primers built TCRalpha and TCRbeta cDNA libraries with UMIs. TCRdb itself ran the 5' RACE reads through MiXCR, one entry per CDR3 protein. The table includes about 250,000 distinct CDR3 sequences, 15% detected once. This clonotype was picked up a small number of times. Antigen: not known. The clonotype originates from an adult woman who had mild COVID-19 (a few samples of this study predate the infection). Cell type and time point are not known. Source material: PBMCs or a T cell subset sorted from them (not recorded which). The gene calls are TRBV4-2 and TRBJ2-1; D possibly corresponds to TRBD2 (6 bases). The CDR3 region has the DNA TGTGCCAGCAGCCAACAACACCCTAGCGTCGGGAATGAGCAGTTCTTC. Protein sequence: CASSQQHPSVGNEQFF.